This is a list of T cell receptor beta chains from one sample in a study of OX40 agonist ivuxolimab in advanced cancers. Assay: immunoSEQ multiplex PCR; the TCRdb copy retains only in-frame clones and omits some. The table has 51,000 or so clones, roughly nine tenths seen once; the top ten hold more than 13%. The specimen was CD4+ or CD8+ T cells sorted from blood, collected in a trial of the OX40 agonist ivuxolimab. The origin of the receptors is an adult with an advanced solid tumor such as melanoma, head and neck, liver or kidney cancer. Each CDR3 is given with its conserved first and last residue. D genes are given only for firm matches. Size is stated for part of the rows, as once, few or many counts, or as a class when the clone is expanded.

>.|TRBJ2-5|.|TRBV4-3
CASSQELGAETQYF
TGCGCCAGCAGCCAAGAACTGGGGGCAGAGACCCAGTACTTC
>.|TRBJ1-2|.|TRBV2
CASSGWGPSYGYTF
TGTGCCAGCAGTGGCTGGGGACCGAGCTATGGCTACACCTTC
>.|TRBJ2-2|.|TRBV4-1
CASSRGLRGTGELFF
TGCGCCAGCAGCCGGGGCCTTCGAGGCACCGGGGAGCTGTTTTTT
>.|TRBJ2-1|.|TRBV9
CASNRDGTYNEQFF
TGTGCCAGCAACCGAGACGGAACCTACAATGAGCAGTTCTTC
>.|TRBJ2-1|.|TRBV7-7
CASSSGAGGNGEQFF
TGTGCTAGCAGCTCCGGGGCTGGGGGGAACGGTGAGCAGTTCTTC
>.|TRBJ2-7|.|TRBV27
CASRTTAYEQYF
TGTGCCAGCAGGACTACCGCCTACGAGCAGTACTTC
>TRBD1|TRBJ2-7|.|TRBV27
CASSIRDRVYEQYF
TGTGCCAGCAGTATCCGGGACAGGGTCTACGAGCAGTACTTC
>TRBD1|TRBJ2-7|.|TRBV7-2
CASSTGGWYEQYF
TGTGCCAGCAGCACAGGGGGCTGGTACGAGCAGTACTTC
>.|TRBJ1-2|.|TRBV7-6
CASSYEDSYGYTF
TGTGCCAGCTCTTACGAGGACAGCTATGGCTACACCTTC
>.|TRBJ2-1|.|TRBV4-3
CASSQDPDAGLGNEQFF
TGCGCCAGCAGCCAAGATCCGGATGCGGGCTTAGGCAATGAGCAGTTCTTC
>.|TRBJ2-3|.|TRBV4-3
CASSPTDSSTDTQYF
TGCGCCAGCAGCCCGACGGACAGTTCCACAGATACGCAGTATTTT
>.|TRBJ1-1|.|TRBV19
CASTSPMNTEAFF
TGTGCCAGTACGTCCCCAATGAACACTGAAGCTTTCTTT
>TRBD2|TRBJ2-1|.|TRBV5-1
CASSPSSGGAADNEQFF
TGCGCCAGCAGCCCTTCTAGCGGGGGGGCCGCGGATAATGAGCAGTTCTTC
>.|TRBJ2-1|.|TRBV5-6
CASSLGWGSHNEQFF
TGTGCCAGCAGCTTGGGGTGGGGCTCACACAATGAGCAGTTCTTC
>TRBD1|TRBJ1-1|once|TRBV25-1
CASSRGLFTEAFF
TGTGCCAGCAGCAGGGGGCTTTTCACTGAAGCTTTCTTT
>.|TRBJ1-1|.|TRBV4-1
CASSPQGSGLTTEAFF
TGCGCCAGCAGCCCACAAGGTTCAGGGTTGACAACTGAAGCTTTCTTT
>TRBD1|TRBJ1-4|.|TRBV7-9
CASSQSTGTGYEKLFF
TGTGCCAGCAGCCAATCAACCGGGACAGGGTATGAAAAACTGTTTTTT